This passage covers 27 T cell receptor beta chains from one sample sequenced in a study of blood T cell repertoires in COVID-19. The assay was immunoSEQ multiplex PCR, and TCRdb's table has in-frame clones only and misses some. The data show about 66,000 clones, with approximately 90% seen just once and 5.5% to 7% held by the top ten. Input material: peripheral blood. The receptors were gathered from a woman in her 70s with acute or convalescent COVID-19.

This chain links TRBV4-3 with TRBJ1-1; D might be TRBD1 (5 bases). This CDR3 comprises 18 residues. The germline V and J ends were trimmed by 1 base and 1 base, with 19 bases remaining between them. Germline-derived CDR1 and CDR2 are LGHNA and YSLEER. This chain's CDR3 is CASSQGQPAERWNTEAFF. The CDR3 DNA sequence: TGCGCCAGCAGCCAAGGACAGCCTGCTGAAAGGTGGAACACTGAAGCTTTCTTT.

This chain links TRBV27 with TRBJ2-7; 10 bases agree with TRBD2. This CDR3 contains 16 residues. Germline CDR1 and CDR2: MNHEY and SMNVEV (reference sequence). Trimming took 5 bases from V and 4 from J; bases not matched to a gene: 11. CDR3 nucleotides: TGTGCCAGCAGTCCTAGCGGGAGCGAGGTATTGTACGAGCAGTACTTC. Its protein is CASSPSGSEVLYEQYF.

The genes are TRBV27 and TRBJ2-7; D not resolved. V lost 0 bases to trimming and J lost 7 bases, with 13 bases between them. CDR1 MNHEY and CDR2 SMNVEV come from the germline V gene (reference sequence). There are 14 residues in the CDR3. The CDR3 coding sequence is TGTGCCAGCAGTTTATCGAGACAAGGTCGGGAGCAGTACTTC. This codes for CASSLSRQGREQYF.

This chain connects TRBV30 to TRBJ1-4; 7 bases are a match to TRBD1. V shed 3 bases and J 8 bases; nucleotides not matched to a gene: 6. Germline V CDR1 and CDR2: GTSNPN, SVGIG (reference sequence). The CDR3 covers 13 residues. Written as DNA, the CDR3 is TGTGCCTGGAGGGGGACAGCGGAGGAAAAACTGTTTTTT. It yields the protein CAWRGTAEEKLFF. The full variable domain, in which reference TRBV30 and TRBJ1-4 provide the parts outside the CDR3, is SQTIHQWPATLVQPVGSPLSLECTVEGTSNPNLYWYRQAAGRGLQLLFYSVGIGQISSEVPQNLSASRPQDRQFILSSKKLLLSDSGFYLCAWRGTAEEKLFFGSGTQLSVL.

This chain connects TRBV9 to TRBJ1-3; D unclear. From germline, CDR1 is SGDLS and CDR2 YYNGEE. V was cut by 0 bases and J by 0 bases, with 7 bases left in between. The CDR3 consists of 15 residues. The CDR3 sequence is CASSVAGLSGNTIYF. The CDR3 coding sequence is TGTGCCAGCAGCGTAGCAGGTCTCTCTGGAAACACCATATATTTT.

The CDR3 sequence is CASSVGGGRSYNSPLHF. CDR3 DNA: TGTGCCAGCAGCGTAGGAGGGGGCAGGTCCTATAATTCACCCCTCCACTTT. This chain uses TRBV9 with TRBJ1-6; 7 bases line up with TRBD1. CDR1 SGDLS and CDR2 YYNGEE come from the germline V gene. V lost 0 bases to trimming and J lost 1 base; unmatched junction nucleotides: 4. The CDR3 covers 17 residues.

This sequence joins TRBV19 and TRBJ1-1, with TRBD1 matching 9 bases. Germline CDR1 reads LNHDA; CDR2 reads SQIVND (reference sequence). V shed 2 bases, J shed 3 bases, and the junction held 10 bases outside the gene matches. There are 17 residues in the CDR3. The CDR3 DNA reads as TGTGCCAGTAGTATATGGTTTGGGACAGGGCCGGACACTGAAGCTTTCTTT. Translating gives CASSIWFGTGPDTEAFF.

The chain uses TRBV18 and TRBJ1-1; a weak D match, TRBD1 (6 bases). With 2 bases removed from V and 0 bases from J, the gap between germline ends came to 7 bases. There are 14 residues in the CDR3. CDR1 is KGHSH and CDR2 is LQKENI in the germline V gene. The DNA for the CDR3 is TGTGCCAGCTCACCAGGGACATTGAACACTGAAGCTTTCTTT. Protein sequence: CASSPGTLNTEAFF. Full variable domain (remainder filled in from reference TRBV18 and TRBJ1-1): NAGVMQNPRHLVRRRGQEARLRCSPMKGHSHVYWYRQLPEEGLKFMVYLQKENIIDESGMPKERFSAEFPKEGPSILRIQQVVRGDSAAYFCASSPGTLNTEAFFGQGTRLTVV.

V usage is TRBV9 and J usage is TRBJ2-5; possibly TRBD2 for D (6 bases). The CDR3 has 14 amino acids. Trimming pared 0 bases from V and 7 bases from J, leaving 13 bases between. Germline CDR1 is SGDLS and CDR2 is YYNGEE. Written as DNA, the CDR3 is TGTGCCAGCAGCGTAGAAGGGATGGGGGGGACCCAGTACTTC. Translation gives CASSVEGMGGTQYF.

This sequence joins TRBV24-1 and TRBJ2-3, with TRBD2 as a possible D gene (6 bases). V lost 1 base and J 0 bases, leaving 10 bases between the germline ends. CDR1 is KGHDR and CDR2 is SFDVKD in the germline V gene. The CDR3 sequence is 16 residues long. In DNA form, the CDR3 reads TGTGCCACCAGTGATTTAGGGGCGGGGAGCACAGATACGCAGTATTTT. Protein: CATSDLGAGSTDTQYF.

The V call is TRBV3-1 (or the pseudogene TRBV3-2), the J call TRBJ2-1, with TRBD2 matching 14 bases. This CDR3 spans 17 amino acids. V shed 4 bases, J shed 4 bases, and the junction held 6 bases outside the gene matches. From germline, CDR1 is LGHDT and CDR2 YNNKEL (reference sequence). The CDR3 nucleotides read TGTGCCAGCAGCCCCCGGACTAGCGGGGGGATTTACAATGAGCAGTTCTTC. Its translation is CASSPRTSGGIYNEQFF.

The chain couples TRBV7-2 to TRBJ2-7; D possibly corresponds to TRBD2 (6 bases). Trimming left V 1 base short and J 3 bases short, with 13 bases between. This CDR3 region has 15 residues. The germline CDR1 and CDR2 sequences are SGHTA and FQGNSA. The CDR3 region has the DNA TGTGCCAGCAGCTTAGTCCCCGGGAGTGTCTACGAGCAGTACTTC. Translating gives CASSLVPGSVYEQYF.

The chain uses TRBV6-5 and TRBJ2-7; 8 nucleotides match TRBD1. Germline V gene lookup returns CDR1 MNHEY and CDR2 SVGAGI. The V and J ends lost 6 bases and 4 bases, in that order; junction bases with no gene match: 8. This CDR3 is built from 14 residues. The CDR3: CASSRGQGYYEQYF. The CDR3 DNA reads TGTGCCAGCAGCCGTGGACAGGGCTATTACGAGCAGTACTTC.

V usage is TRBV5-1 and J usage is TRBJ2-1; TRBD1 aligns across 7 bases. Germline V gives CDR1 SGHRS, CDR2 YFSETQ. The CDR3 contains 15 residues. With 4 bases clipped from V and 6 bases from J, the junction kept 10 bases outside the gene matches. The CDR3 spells CASSPDRVRVNEQFF. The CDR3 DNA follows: TGCGCCAGCAGCCCAGACAGGGTAAGGGTCAATGAGCAGTTCTTC.

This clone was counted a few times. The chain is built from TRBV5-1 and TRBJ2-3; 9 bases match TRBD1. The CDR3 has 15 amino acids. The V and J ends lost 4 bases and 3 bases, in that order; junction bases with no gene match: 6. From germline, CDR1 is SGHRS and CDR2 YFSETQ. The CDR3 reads CASSINGQGTDTQYF. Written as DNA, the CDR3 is TGCGCCAGCAGCATTAACGGACAGGGGACAGATACGCAGTATTTT.

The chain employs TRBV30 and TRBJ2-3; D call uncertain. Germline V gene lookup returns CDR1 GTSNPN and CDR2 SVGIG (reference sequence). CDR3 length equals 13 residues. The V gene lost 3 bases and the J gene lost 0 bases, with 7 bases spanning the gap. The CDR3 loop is CAWRAPSTDTQYF. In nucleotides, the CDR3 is TGTGCCTGGAGAGCGCCTAGCACAGATACGCAGTATTTT.

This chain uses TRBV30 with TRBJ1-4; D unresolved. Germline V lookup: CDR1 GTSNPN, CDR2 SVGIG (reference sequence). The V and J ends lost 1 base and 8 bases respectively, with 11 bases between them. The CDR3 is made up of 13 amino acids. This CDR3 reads CAWSGVFGEKLFF. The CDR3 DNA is TGTGCCTGGAGTGGAGTATTCGGGGAAAAACTGTTTTTT.

The CDR3: CASSQDQGLAGGQQFF. CDR3 DNA: TGTGCCAGCAGCCAAGATCAGGGACTAGCGGGGGGGCAGCAGTTCTTC. The gene calls are TRBV3-1 (or the pseudogene TRBV3-2) and TRBJ2-1; 16 nucleotides agree with TRBD2. The CDR3 has 16 residues. V lost 0 bases, J lost 11 bases, and 4 bases stayed unmatched. The germline CDR1 and CDR2 sequences are LGHDT and YNNKEL (reference sequence).

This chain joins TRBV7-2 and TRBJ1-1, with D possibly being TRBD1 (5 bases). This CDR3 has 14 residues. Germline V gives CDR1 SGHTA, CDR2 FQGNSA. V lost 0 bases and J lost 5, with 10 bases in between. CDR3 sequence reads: CASSLARAGTEAFF. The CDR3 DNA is TGTGCCAGCAGCTTAGCAAGGGCAGGGACTGAAGCTTTCTTT.

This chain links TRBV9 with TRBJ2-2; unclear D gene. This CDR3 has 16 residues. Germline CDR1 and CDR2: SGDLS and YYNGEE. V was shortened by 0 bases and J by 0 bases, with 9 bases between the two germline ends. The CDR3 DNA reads TGTGCCAGCAGCGTAGGGCCAAACGCGAACACCGGGGAGCTGTTTTTT. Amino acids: CASSVGPNANTGELFF.

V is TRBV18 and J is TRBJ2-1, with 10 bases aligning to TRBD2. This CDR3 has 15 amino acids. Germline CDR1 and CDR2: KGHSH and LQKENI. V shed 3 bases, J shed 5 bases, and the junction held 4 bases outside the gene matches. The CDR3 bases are TGTGCCAGCTCACCCTCAGCGGGAGGGAACAATGAGCAGTTCTTC. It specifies CASSPSAGGNNEQFF.

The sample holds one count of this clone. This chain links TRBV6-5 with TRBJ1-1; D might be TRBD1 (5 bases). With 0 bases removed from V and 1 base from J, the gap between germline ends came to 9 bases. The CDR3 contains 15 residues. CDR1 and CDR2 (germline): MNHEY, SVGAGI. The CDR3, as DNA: TGTGCCAGCAGTTACTCGGTAGGGGAGAACACTGAAGCTTTCTTT. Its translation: CASSYSVGENTEAFF.

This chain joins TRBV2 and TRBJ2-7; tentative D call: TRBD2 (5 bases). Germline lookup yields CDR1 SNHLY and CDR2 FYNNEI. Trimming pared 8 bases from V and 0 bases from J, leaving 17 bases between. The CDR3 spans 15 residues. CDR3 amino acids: CASGAWRAYSYEQYF. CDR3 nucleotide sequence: TGTGCCAGCGGCGCGTGGCGGGCCTACTCCTACGAGCAGTACTTC.

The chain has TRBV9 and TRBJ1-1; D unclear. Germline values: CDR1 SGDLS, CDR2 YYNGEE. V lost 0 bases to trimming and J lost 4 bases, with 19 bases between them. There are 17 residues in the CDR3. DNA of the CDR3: TGTGCCAGCAGCGTAGGAGGGATAGGATCGGGAGGCACTGAAGCTTTCTTT. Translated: CASSVGGIGSGGTEAFF.

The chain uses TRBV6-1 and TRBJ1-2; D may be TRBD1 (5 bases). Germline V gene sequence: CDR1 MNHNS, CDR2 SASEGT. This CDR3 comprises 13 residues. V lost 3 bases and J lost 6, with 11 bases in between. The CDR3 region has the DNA TGTGCCAGCAGTGAGGCAGGGCTAGATGGCTACACCTTC. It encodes CASSEAGLDGYTF.

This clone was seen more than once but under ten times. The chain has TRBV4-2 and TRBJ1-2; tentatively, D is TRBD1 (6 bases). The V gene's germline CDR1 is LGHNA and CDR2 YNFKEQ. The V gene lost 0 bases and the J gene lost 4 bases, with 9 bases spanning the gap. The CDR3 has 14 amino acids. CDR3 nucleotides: TGTGCCAGCAGCCAAGACCCGACAGGCTATGGCTACACCTTC. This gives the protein CASSQDPTGYGYTF.

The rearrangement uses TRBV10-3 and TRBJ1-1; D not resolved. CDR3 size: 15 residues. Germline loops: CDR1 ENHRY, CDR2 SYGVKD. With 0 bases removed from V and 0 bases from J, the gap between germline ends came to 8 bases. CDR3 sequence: CAISESSALNTEAFF. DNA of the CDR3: TGTGCCATCAGTGAGTCTAGCGCCCTGAACACTGAAGCTTTCTTT.